The T cell receptor beta chain described here comes from a study of blood T cell repertoires in COVID-19 (dated by TCRdb to the early 2020s). About the full investigation: Samples covering the acute and convalescent phases of COVID-19 were provided by collaborators in the United States, Italy and Spain. HLA class I and class II types, where available, came from metadata supplied by the sample provider rather than from assay-based typing. The samples were drawn from two sources: the first 160 participants of the ongoing ImmuneRACE study, and 1,200 or so subjects contributed by 6 global collaborators. Sample metadata almost always included a de-identified subject ID, COVID-19 status, age in years and sex. The material from the prospective study consisted of cDNA or gDNA derived from T cells, B-cell-depleted T cells, or PBMCs. The repertoires were released in a freely available public database intended as a resource for research on the immune response to SARS-CoV-2. The dataset comprised deeply sampled blood TCRbeta repertoires from subjects exposed to, actively infected with, or recovered from COVID-19.

Each collaborating institution followed its own protocols to collect whole blood in K2EDTA tubes. For TCRbeta analysis, collaborators shipped samples as frozen whole blood, isolated PBMCs, or DNA extracted from either of those sample types. From the cysteine through the phenylalanine, the CDR3 covers 16 amino acids. Only the CDR3 part of the read is kept: 48 bases, read in frame from the first base. Via the germline V gene (reference sequence), CDR1 is SGHNT and CDR2 YYREEE. V and J are truncated by 1 base and 1 base respectively, leaving an intervening sequence of 12 bases. The immunoSEQ Assay, a bias-controlled multiplex PCR, was used to amplify TCRbeta CDR3 regions from genomic DNA. The paper's processing steps were these. Within the assay, amplification of reference gene primers was used to estimate how many nucleated cells each sample contained. Sequence reads were collapsed and filtered to measure the absolute abundance of every unique TCRbeta CDR3 rearrangement. For each sample, productive Simpson clonality was calculated by taking the square root of Simpson's diversity index across productive rearrangements. TCRdb took over this immuneACCESS table, retaining in-frame rearrangements with V and J assigned. Such tables are incomplete; in checked studies, under half of the missing clones stem from an unresolved V gene, and the remainder is unexplained. Clone size and the V and J calls come from that table; the DNA yielded D and trimming. The sample table holds roughly 70,000 clones, of which 80% to 90% were seen once. Of the sample, approximately 5.1% is held by the ten largest clones.

Results the study describes overall, beyond this receptor: The amount of clinical and demographic metadata varied by source and participant and was provided uncurated.

In regard to this clone: Its antigen remains undetermined. Base qualities were left out, and no much larger clone turns up one base away.

The TCR sequence derives from a woman older than 75 with active or convalescent COVID-19. Sequenced material: peripheral blood. The sequence links TRBV5-4 to TRBJ1-5; perhaps TRBD1 is the D gene, with 6 bases matching. The CDR3: CASSLFGQGSNQPQHF. At the DNA level, the sequence is TGTGCCAGCAGCTTGTTCGGGCAGGGGAGCAATCAGCCCCAGCATTTT.